Shown below are 12 T cell receptor beta chains from a single sample sequenced in a study of T cell clonotyping in hematopoietic cell transplantation. TCRdb's table, derived via immunoSEQ multiplex PCR, lists solely in-frame clones and lacks some. The profile shows approximately 9,000 clones, about three quarters of them singletons. The sequenced sample was peripheral blood mononuclear cells, obtained 180 days after allogeneic stem cell transplant. Receptors originate from a female patient aged 50 to 60 who had an allogeneic stem cell transplant from a related donor, so the T cells may come from the graft donor. Some clones in this sample may be carry-over from other donors' samples.

This chain uses TRBV6-6 with TRBJ2-5, with D uncertain. The CDR3 has 14 amino acids. Germline V gives CDR1 MNHNY, CDR2 SVGAGI (reference sequence). V was cut by 2 bases and J by 1 base, with 8 bases left in between. The CDR3 coding sequence is TGTGCCAGCAGTTACCAAGGACCCCAAGAGACCCAGTACTTC. Translation gives CASSYQGPQETQYF.

The chain carries TRBV14 and TRBJ2-3, with TRBD1 identical over 7 bases. Germline CDR1 is SGHDN and CDR2 is FVKESK. The trim removed 4 bases at V and 4 bases at J, leaving 8 bases unmatched. The CDR3 covers 15 residues. CDR3 protein: CASSPRQGFADTQYF. Written as DNA, the CDR3 is TGTGCCAGCAGCCCGAGACAGGGATTTGCAGATACGCAGTATTTT.

There are a few counts of this clone. This chain joins TRBV5-1 and TRBJ2-7; TRBD1 aligns across 11 bases. This CDR3 region has 16 residues. CDR1 is SGHRS and CDR2 is YFSETQ in the germline V gene. The J segment lost 2 bases and the V segment lost 0 bases, leaving 4 bases of the junction unmatched. In nucleotides, the CDR3 is TGCGCCAGCAGCTTGGGGGGACAGGGGGGTACCTACGAGCAGTACTTC. Translated: CASSLGGQGGTYEQYF.

The V call is TRBV2, the J call TRBJ2-3, with TRBD1 identical over 7 bases. With 7 bases clipped from V and 3 bases from J, the junction kept 7 bases outside the gene matches. The CDR3 sequence is 14 residues long. The germline gives CDR1 SNHLY, CDR2 FYNNEI. CDR3 sequence reads: CASMGTVGTDTQYF. CDR3 in DNA: TGTGCCAGCATGGGGACAGTAGGAACAGATACGCAGTATTTT. Looking up the rest from reference TRBV2 and TRBJ2-3 gives the full variable domain: EPEVTQTPSHQVTQMGQEVILRCVPISNHLYFYWYRQILGQKVEFLVSFYNNEISEKSEIFDDQFSVERPDGSNFTLKIRSTKLEDSAMYFCASMGTVGTDTQYFGPGTRLTVL.

This clone occurred once. This chain uses TRBV10-3 with TRBJ1-6; D unresolved. Germline V lookup: CDR1 ENHRY, CDR2 SYGVKD. The CDR3 is 17 amino acids. Trimming stripped 0 bases from V and 0 bases from J, with 9 bases between. The CDR3 DNA reads as TGTGCCATCAGTGAGTCCATGGGGAGCTCCTATAATTCACCCCTCCACTTT. Translated: CAISESMGSSYNSPLHF.

This clone is a singleton in its sample. This rearrangement joins TRBV19 to TRBJ1-2; 8 positions agree with TRBD1. The CDR3 runs 12 residues. The germline V gene has CDR1 LNHDA and CDR2 SQIVND (reference sequence). After removal of 4 bases from V and 6 bases from J, the junction contained 1 base not matched to a gene. This CDR3 reads CASSTTGDGYTF. The CDR3, as DNA: TGTGCCAGTAGTACGACAGGGGATGGCTACACCTTC.

This clone qualifies as large. This sequence joins TRBV7-9 and TRBJ1-1, with a tentative D call TRBD1 (6 bases). Germline values: CDR1 SEHNR, CDR2 FQNEAQ (reference sequence). Trimming cost V 4 bases and J 0 bases, with 18 bases left between them. The CDR3 consists of 17 residues. The CDR3 sequence is CASSSRGGKGMNTEAFF. CDR3 sequence (DNA): TGTGCCAGCAGCTCCCGAGGGGGGAAGGGGATGAACACTGAAGCTTTCTTT. Full variable domain (rest looked up from reference TRBV7-9 and TRBJ1-1): DTGVSQNPRHKITKRGQNVTFRCDPISEHNRLYWYRQTLGQGPEFLTYFQNEAQLEKSRLLSDRFSAERPKGSFSTLEIQRTEQGDSAMYLCASSSRGGKGMNTEAFFGQGTRLTVV.

This clone is deemed large. The chain couples TRBV5-6 to TRBJ2-7; 8 nucleotides align to TRBD2. The CDR3 is made up of 15 amino acids. Per the germline V gene, CDR1 is SGHDT and CDR2 is YYEEEE. V lost 4 bases and J lost 5; bases outside the gene matches: 11. CDR3 coding DNA: TGTGCCAGCAGCCGGGACCGAGGGACTAGAAACGAGCAGTACTTC. It translates to CASSRDRGTRNEQYF.

This clone was detected only once. This chain links TRBV5-1 with TRBJ1-2, with D perhaps TRBD1 (5 bases). CDR3 length equals 16 residues. CDR1 is SGHRS and CDR2 is YFSETQ in the germline V gene. Deletions cut 0 bases from V and 3 bases from J, with 15 bases between. CDR3 sequence reads: CASSLDSYGADYGYTF. The CDR3 region has the DNA TGCGCCAGCAGCTTGGACAGTTATGGGGCAGACTATGGCTACACCTTC.

This chain links TRBV5-1 with TRBJ1-2; D gene uncertain. Trimming stripped 2 bases from V and 0 bases from J, with 11 bases between. The CDR3 covers 15 residues. Germline V gene lookup returns CDR1 SGHRS and CDR2 YFSETQ. CDR3 nucleotide sequence: TGCGCCAGCAGCTTAAGGGCGGAAGCTAACTATGGCTACACCTTC. Translating gives CASSLRAEANYGYTF. Variable domain in full (rest from reference TRBV5-1 and TRBJ1-2): KAGVTQTPRYLIKTRGQQVTLSCSPISGHRSVSWYQQTPGQGLQFLFEYFSETQRNKGNFPGRFSGRQFSNSRSEMNVSTLELGDSALYLCASSLRAEANYGYTFGSGTRLTVV.

This rearrangement joins TRBV19 to TRBJ1-1; a weak D match, TRBD1 (5 bases). Deletions cut 5 bases from V and 5 bases from J, with 15 bases between. CDR1 is LNHDA, CDR2 SQIVND, per germline (reference sequence). The CDR3 runs 14 residues. In nucleotides, the CDR3 is TGTGCCAGTAGTTTGCAGGGCGTGGGGACTGAAGCTTTCTTT. The encoded protein is CASSLQGVGTEAFF.

V usage is TRBV28 and J usage is TRBJ2-7; D is ambiguous. The CDR3 spans 13 residues. The V end was cut by 7 bases, the J end by 2 bases, with 12 bases between. From germline, CDR1 is MDHEN and CDR2 SYDVKM. CDR3 residues: CASIREPTYEQYF. CDR3 bases: TGTGCCAGCATAAGGGAACCTACCTACGAGCAGTACTTC.